The next 32 T cell receptor beta chains were all read from a single sample in a study of blood T cell repertoires in COVID-19. Only in-frame clones appear in the TCRdb table, and some are missing; sequencing was by immunoSEQ multiplex PCR. This table holds a few hundred thousand clones, less than 90% found once. Sequencing was performed on PBMCs or T cells enriched from blood (not recorded which). Receptor source: a woman aged 60-75 years who had recovered from COVID-19.

The chain is built from TRBV6-2 or TRBV6-3 and TRBJ1-3; D ambiguous. Germline-derived CDR1 and CDR2 are MNHEY and SVGEGT. Trimming cost V 4 bases and J 8 bases, with 21 bases left between them. The CDR3 consists of 16 residues. The CDR3 DNA sequence: TGTGCCAGCAGTTCAGGCGGAGCCTATGACGGGGACACCATATATTTT. Its translation is CASSSGGAYDGDTIYF.

This clone was detected only a few times. The chain recombines TRBV25-1 with TRBJ1-3, with D unresolved. The CDR3 sequence is 16 residues long. V was shortened by 4 bases and J by 2 bases, with 15 bases between the two germline ends. Germline V CDR1 and CDR2: MGHDK, SYGVNS. The CDR3 region is CASSVTYRGTGNTIYF. CDR3 nucleotide sequence: TGTGCCAGCAGTGTAACCTACAGAGGGACTGGAAACACCATATATTTT.

The chain employs TRBV5-4 and TRBJ1-2; TRBD1 matches at 7 bases. The CDR3 runs to 13 residues. Germline CDR1 reads SGHNT; CDR2 reads YYREEE (reference sequence). V gave up 5 bases and J gave up 5 bases; unmatched junction bases: 6. The CDR3 sequence: CASRPDRDYGYTF. The CDR3 DNA reads TGTGCCAGCAGACCAGACAGGGATTATGGCTACACCTTC. The full variable domain, rest sourced from reference TRBV5-4 and TRBJ1-2, is ETGVTQSPTHLIKTRGQQVTLRCSSQSGHNTVSWYQQALGQGPQFIFQYYREEENGRGNFPPRFSGLQFPNYSSELNVNALELDDSALYLCASRPDRDYGYTFGSGTRLTVV.

CDR3 sequence: CASSFTANTEAFF. The DNA of the CDR3 is TGTGCCAGCAGCTTCACAGCGAACACTGAAGCTTTCTTT. The chain carries TRBV5-6 and TRBJ1-1; D unclear. This CDR3 region has 13 residues. The germline V and J ends were trimmed by 2 bases and 1 base, with 6 bases remaining between them. Germline assignment: CDR1 SGHDT and CDR2 YYEEEE.

This clone was picked up one time. This sequence joins TRBV28 and TRBJ2-5, with D possibly being TRBD1 (6 bases). The length of the CDR3 is 15 residues. The V and J ends lost 6 bases and 5 bases respectively, with 19 bases between them. The germline V gene encodes CDR1 MDHEN and CDR2 SYDVKM. CDR3 residues: CASRTHATGSETQYF. CDR3 DNA sequence: TGTGCCAGCAGGACGCACGCAACAGGGTCGGAGACCCAGTACTTC.

The gene calls are TRBV4-2 and TRBJ1-6; TRBD1 is a possible D gene (5 bases). This CDR3 region has 23 residues. Trimming took off 4 bases at V and 0 bases at J, with 31 bases between the two ends. Germline CDR1 LGHNA, CDR2 YNFKEQ. CDR3 in amino acids: CASSPGGGKNSDFASSYNSPLHF. For the CDR3, the DNA is TGTGCCAGCAGCCCCGGGGGGGGAAAAAACTCGGACTTCGCTAGCTCCTATAATTCACCCCTCCACTTT.

This chain connects TRBV5-1 to TRBJ1-4, with 9 bases identical to TRBD1. V lost 3 bases, J lost 6 bases, and 3 bases stayed unmatched. Per germline, CDR1 SGHRS and CDR2 YFSETQ. CDR3 length: 14 residues. CDR3: CASSWTGVDEKLFF. The CDR3, as DNA: TGCGCCAGCAGCTGGACAGGGGTCGATGAAAAACTGTTTTTT.

This chain uses TRBV11-3 with TRBJ2-7; 7 bases fit TRBD1. Per germline, CDR1 SGHNT and CDR2 YENEEA. The CDR3 runs 14 residues. V lost 4 bases and J lost 3; bases outside the gene matches: 6. CDR3 sequence: CASSSGQVFYEQYF. The CDR3 coding sequence is TGTGCCAGCAGCTCCGGACAGGTTTTCTACGAGCAGTACTTC. Together with reference TRBV11-3 and TRBJ2-7, the CDR3 gives the full variable domain: EAGVVQSPRYKIIEKKQPVAFWCNPISGHNTLYWYLQNLGQGPELLIRYENEEAVDDSQLPKDRFSAERLKGVDSTLKIQPAELGDSAVYLCASSSGQVFYEQYFGPGTRLTVT.

The chain couples TRBV2 to TRBJ2-2; TRBD1 matches at 7 bases. There are 16 residues in the CDR3. The ends lost 2 bases at V and 3 bases at J; junction bases unmatched: 6. CDR1 is SNHLY and CDR2 is FYNNEI in the germline V gene. The CDR3 loop reads CASSEWGQTYTGELFF. The CDR3 bases are TGTGCCAGCAGTGAATGGGGACAGACCTACACCGGGGAGCTGTTTTTT.

V usage is TRBV29-1 and J usage is TRBJ2-3, with 7 bases fitting TRBD1. Germline V gene lookup returns CDR1 SQVTM and CDR2 ANQGSEA. The CDR3 consists of 15 residues. With V trimmed by 6 bases and J by 2 bases, 11 bases remained unmatched. CDR3 bases: TGCAGCGTGGCCCACACAGGGGCCCACACAGATACGCAGTATTTT. Residues: CSVAHTGAHTDTQYF.

J is TRBJ2-3 and V is TRBV5-1; 11 nucleotides line up with TRBD2. V lost 3 bases to trimming and J lost 4 bases; unmatched junction nucleotides: 4. Germline CDR1 is SGHRS and CDR2 is YFSETQ. CDR3 length: 15 residues. CDR3 protein: CASSSSSGRSDTQYF. The CDR3 nucleotides read TGCGCCAGCAGCTCTTCTAGCGGGAGGTCAGATACGCAGTATTTT.

The CDR3 DNA is TGCAGCGTAAGAACAGGGGCCGGGGCCAACGTCCTGACTTTC. It codes for CSVRTGAGANVLTF. This chain connects TRBV29-1 to TRBJ2-6; 7 nucleotides match TRBD1. The CDR3 length is 14 residues. Trimming took 6 bases from V and 4 from J; bases not matched to a gene: 6. Germline V gene sequence: CDR1 SQVTM, CDR2 ANQGSEA.

The CDR3 reads CATSARLSSRQHF. The CDR3 region has the DNA TGTGCCACCAGTGCCCGGTTGAGTTCGCGCCAGCATTTT. The V call is TRBV24-1, the J call TRBJ1-5; D gene ambiguous. V was trimmed by 5 bases and J by 12 bases, leaving 16 bases between them. This CDR3 comprises 13 residues. The V gene's germline CDR1 is KGHDR and CDR2 SFDVKD.

This clone appeared a single time. An end of the junction differs from the germline gene, which may be a read error. The rearrangement joins TRBV5-1 to TRBJ1-1, with a possible D match to TRBD1 (5 bases). The germline V gene has CDR1 SGHRS and CDR2 YFSETQ. The CDR3 has 14 amino acids. The CDR3 bases are TGCGCCAGCGGCTTGGGGGAGACGAACACTGAAGCTTTCTTT. It yields the protein CASGLGETNTEAFF.

The chain links TRBV30 to TRBJ1-2, with 7 nucleotides matching TRBD1. Trimming took 4 bases from V and 6 from J; bases not matched to a gene: 11. This CDR3 has 14 residues. CDR1 GTSNPN and CDR2 SVGIG come from the germline V gene (reference sequence). The CDR3 here is CAWKGQSFGHGYTF. The CDR3 nucleotides are TGTGCCTGGAAGGGACAGAGCTTCGGACATGGCTACACCTTC.

V gene TRBV27 combines with J gene TRBJ2-7; D might be TRBD2 (6 bases). CDR1 is MNHEY and CDR2 is SMNVEV in the germline V gene (reference sequence). The CDR3 has 18 amino acids. V was clipped by 8 bases and J by 4 bases, with 30 bases between them. CDR3 in amino acids: CASRHRQVWDSPSYEQYV. The CDR3 nucleotides are TGTGCCAGCCGGCATCGGCAGGTATGGGACTCACCTAGTTACGAGCAGTACGTC.

The chain links TRBV24-1 to TRBJ2-5, with TRBD1 matching 10 bases. Germline CDR1 is KGHDR and CDR2 is SFDVKD. The CDR3 sequence is 14 residues long. J lost 3 bases, V lost 5 bases, and 2 bases had no gene match. CDR3 bases: TGTGCCACCAGTGGGACAGGGGGTAAAGAGACCCAGTACTTC. The encoded protein is CATSGTGGKETQYF.

The rearrangement uses TRBV7-2 and TRBJ1-6, with a weak D call TRBD1 (6 bases). V lost 5 bases and J 10 bases, leaving 18 bases between the germline ends. The CDR3 is 15 residues long. CDR1 is SGHTA, CDR2 FQGNSA, per germline. CDR3 nucleotides: TGTGCCAGCAGCCCCGCGACAGGTCACCCGTCACCCCTCCACTTT. This codes for CASSPATGHPSPLHF.

The chain uses TRBV6-5 and TRBJ2-7, with TRBD1 identical over 12 bases. Germline lookup yields CDR1 MNHEY and CDR2 SVGAGI. CDR3 length: 14 amino acids. J lost 7 bases, V lost 8 bases, and 9 bases had no gene match. The CDR3 nucleotides read TGTGCCAGCTACCCGGGACAGGGGGCGAAAGAGCAGTACGTC. It encodes CASYPGQGAKEQYV.

The CDR3 spells CSASVDSNSPLHF. CDR3 nucleotide sequence: TGCAGTGCTAGTGTGGACAGTAATTCACCCCTCCACTTT. The J gene is TRBJ1-6, the V gene TRBV20-1; possibly TRBD1 for D (6 bases). V was clipped by 3 bases and J by 6 bases, with 9 bases between them. CDR3 length equals 13 residues. Germline V lookup: CDR1 DFQATT, CDR2 SNEGSKA (reference sequence).

This rearrangement joins TRBV6-5 to TRBJ1-6; weak D call: TRBD1 (6 bases). The length of the CDR3 is 14 residues. Per germline, CDR1 MNHEY and CDR2 SVGAGI. V was shortened by 5 bases and J by 9 bases, with 14 bases between the two germline ends. Here the CDR3 DNA reads TGTGCCAGCAGTCCTGGGACGGACAGTTCACCCCTCCACTTT. It encodes CASSPGTDSSPLHF.

The chain links TRBV7-8 to TRBJ1-3, with D possibly being TRBD1 (6 bases). Germline assignment: CDR1 SGHVS and CDR2 FQNEAQ. Trimming shortened V by 5 bases and J by 8 bases, and 7 bases separated the two germline ends. The CDR3 is 11 amino acids. The CDR3 region is CASSRGHTIYF. CDR3 nucleotide sequence: TGTGCCAGCAGCCGGGGGCACACCATATATTTT.

V usage is TRBV28 and J usage is TRBJ2-3; the match to TRBD2 covers 15 bases. The CDR3 has 15 amino acids. Germline trimming cut 6 bases from V and 8 bases from J; bases unmatched to any gene: 6. Germline loops: CDR1 MDHEN, CDR2 SYDVKM. The CDR3 protein is CASSLRTSGGGTQYF. The CDR3 DNA reads as TGTGCCAGCAGCCTCCGGACTAGCGGGGGGGGTACGCAGTATTTT.

V is TRBV7-2 and J is TRBJ2-1; 9 bases line up with TRBD2. V shed 1 base, J shed 0 bases, and the junction held 10 bases outside the gene matches. Looked up from germline, CDR1 is SGHTA and CDR2 is FQGNSA. The CDR3 has 19 amino acids. The CDR3 protein is CASSLVGASGVSSYNEQFF. CDR3 bases: TGTGCCAGCAGCTTAGTCGGGGCTAGCGGGGTCAGCTCCTACAATGAGCAGTTCTTC.

The V call is TRBV5-1, the J call TRBJ1-1, with 8 bases lining up with TRBD1. The germline V gene encodes CDR1 SGHRS and CDR2 YFSETQ. The V and J ends lost 3 bases and 1 base, in that order; junction bases with no gene match: 5. The CDR3 sequence is 15 residues long. CDR3 protein: CASSSRTGTNTEAFF. The CDR3 DNA follows: TGCGCCAGCAGCTCGCGGACAGGGACGAACACTGAAGCTTTCTTT.

This clone turned up a few times. Within the sample, other DNA sequences also encode this same CDR3. This chain joins TRBV5-1 and TRBJ2-1; 9 bases map to TRBD1. The V gene end was trimmed by 4 bases and the J gene end by 0 bases; junction bases not matched to a gene: 2. CDR3 length: 15 amino acids. The V gene's germline CDR1 is SGHRS and CDR2 YFSETQ. The CDR3 nucleotides are TGCGCCAGCAGCCCGGGACAGGGCTCCTACAATGAGCAGTTCTTC. The encoded protein is CASSPGQGSYNEQFF. The whole variable domain, remainder taken from reference TRBV5-1 and TRBJ2-1, is KAGVTQTPRYLIKTRGQQVTLSCSPISGHRSVSWYQQTPGQGLQFLFEYFSETQRNKGNFPGRFSGRQFSNSRSEMNVSTLELGDSALYLCASSPGQGSYNEQFFGPGTRLTVL.

The CDR3, as DNA: TGTGCCAGCAGCGTAAGTGTGAGTGACACTGAAGCTTTCTTT. It yields the protein CASSVSVSDTEAFF. This chain connects TRBV9 to TRBJ1-1; D call uncertain. V was pared by 1 base and J by 3 bases, with 10 bases between. The CDR3 consists of 14 residues. Germline V gene sequence: CDR1 SGDLS, CDR2 YYNGEE.

This clone was observed a single time. This sequence joins TRBV25-1 and TRBJ2-1, with a possible D match to TRBD1 (6 bases). The germline V gene has CDR1 MGHDK and CDR2 SYGVNS. V lost 3 bases, J lost 3 bases, and 15 bases lay in between. The CDR3 spans 16 residues. In nucleotides, the CDR3 is TGTGCCAGCAGTGACCCTTCAGGGGTTAACTACAATGAGCAGTTCTTC. It yields the protein CASSDPSGVNYNEQFF.

CDR3 loop: CASRNKGLWEAFF. CDR3 DNA sequence: TGTGCCAGCAGAAACAAGGGGTTATGGGAAGCTTTCTTT. This sequence joins TRBV12-3 or TRBV12-4 and TRBJ1-1, with D possibly TRBD1 on 5 matching bases. The V end lost 6 bases, the J end lost 8 bases, and 16 bases lay between the germline ends. The CDR3 contains 13 residues.

The chain links TRBV10-2 to TRBJ2-2; TRBD2 matches at 9 bases. This CDR3 comprises 18 residues. Unmatched junction bases numbered 9, after V lost 4 bases and J lost 0 bases. Per the germline V gene, CDR1 is WSHSY and CDR2 is SAAADI. As DNA, the CDR3 is TGCGCCAGCAGTGTCGGGGGCGGGGGGGCTGCGAACACCGGGGAGCTGTTTTTT. Translated: CASSVGGGGAANTGELFF.

The chain employs TRBV7-8 and TRBJ2-1, with 10 bases identical to TRBD1. Germline assignment: CDR1 SGHVS and CDR2 FQNEAQ. The CDR3 totals 19 residues. V was clipped by 4 bases and J by 9 bases; unmatched bases: 21. The CDR3 here is CASSSQIRDRGGDITEQFF. CDR3 DNA sequence: TGTGCCAGCAGCTCCCAAATCAGGGACAGGGGAGGGGATATAACTGAGCAGTTCTTC.

This rearrangement joins TRBV4-1 to TRBJ2-7; 7 bases match TRBD1. J was trimmed by 6 bases and V by 1 base; bases with no gene match: 6. Germline loops: CDR1 MGHRA, CDR2 YSYEKL. This CDR3 has 14 residues. CDR3 protein: CASSQAGQAPEQYF. In nucleotides, the CDR3 is TGCGCCAGCAGCCAAGCCGGACAGGCCCCCGAGCAGTACTTC.